The 15 T cell receptor beta chains reported below all come from one sample, sequenced in a study of T cells in Graves' hyperthyroidism and ophthalmopathy. RNA transcripts gave rise to amplified TCR beta CDR3 regions. HTBI primers were the set used in a first-round RT-PCR of the TCR CDR3. TCRdb fed the multiplex PCR reads into MiXCR, producing one record per CDR3 protein. The sample includes about 770,000 distinct CDR3 sequences, approximately 19% of them seen just once. Sequencing was carried out using blood. The receptors stem from a woman aged 45 to 65 with Graves' hyperthyroidism that later progressed to Graves' ophthalmopathy.

There are many counts of this clonotype. This rearrangement joins TRBV30 to TRBJ2-1; no firm D call. The ends were cut back, 0 bases at V and 5 bases at J, with 8 bases in the middle. Germline V gene data show CDR1 as GTSNPN and CDR2 as SVGIG (reference sequence). This CDR3 spans 13 amino acids. DNA for the CDR3: TGTGCCTGGAGTGTACGAACCAACAATGAGCAGTTCTTC. Its translation: CAWSVRTNNEQFF.

This clonotype was recorded a few times. Without the conserved terminal phenylalanine or tryptophan, this CDR3 likely stems from a read error. CDR3 protein: CASSQVRVNTGELFV. As DNA, the CDR3 is TGTGCCAGCAGCCAAGTAAGGGTGAACACCGGGGAGCTGTTTGTT. The J gene is TRBJ2-2, the V gene TRBV3-1; D not certain. CDR3 length: 15 residues. Trimming took 1 base from V and 1 from J, leaving 7 bases between them. CDR1 is LGHDT, CDR2 YNNKEL, per germline (reference sequence).

The CDR3 nucleotides are TGTGCCAGCAGTTTAGCTGAGACTCTCGGGAGGGAGACCCAGTACTTC. Translation: CASSLAETLGRETQYF. V gene TRBV12-3 or TRBV12-4 combines with J gene TRBJ2-5; 7 nucleotides align to TRBD2. V gave up 0 bases and J gave up 5 bases; unmatched junction bases: 9. The CDR3 is made up of 16 amino acids.

This clonotype has ten or more counts. V is TRBV9 and J is TRBJ2-5; TRBD1 agrees at 8 bases. Trimming removed 2 bases from V and 4 bases from J; junction bases left unmatched: 4. This CDR3 has 14 amino acids. Per germline, CDR1 SGDLS and CDR2 YYNGEE. For the CDR3, the DNA is TGTGCCAGCAGCGTTCGGACAGGGAGAGAGACCCAGTACTTC. As protein: CASSVRTGRETQYF.

The sample holds many counts of this clonotype. This sequence joins TRBV2 and TRBJ2-3; no reliable D call. CDR1 and CDR2 (germline): SNHLY, FYNNEI. The CDR3 consists of 14 residues. V lost 7 bases, J lost 2 bases, and 13 bases lay in between. CDR3 loop: CASTPRTYTDTQYF. CDR3 sequence (DNA): TGTGCCAGCACCCCAAGGACGTACACAGATACGCAGTATTTT.

The chain employs TRBV5-1 and TRBJ2-1, with TRBD2 identical over 10 bases. Trimming took 0 bases from V and 6 from J; bases not matched to a gene: 3. Germline V gives CDR1 SGHRS, CDR2 YFSETQ. This CDR3 comprises 15 residues. CDR3 residues: CASSLERGGFNEQFF. CDR3 DNA: TGCGCCAGCAGCTTGGAGCGGGGGGGCTTCAATGAGCAGTTCTTC.

This clonotype was counted many times. The chain recombines TRBV20-1 with TRBJ2-3; no reliable D call. The CDR3 loop spans 13 amino acids. Germline lookup yields CDR1 DFQATT and CDR2 SNEGSKA (reference sequence). CDR3 sequence reads: CAKRVFGTDTQYF. CDR3 DNA sequence: TGCGCAAAACGGGTTTTTGGGACAGATACGCAGTATTTT.

This chain connects TRBV4-1 to TRBJ1-1; possibly TRBD1 for D (5 bases). V was clipped by 1 base and J by 4 bases, with 10 bases between them. The CDR3 extends over 14 amino acids. Per germline, CDR1 MGHRA and CDR2 YSYEKL. The CDR3 loop is CASSQGEGRTEAFF. The CDR3 DNA follows: TGCGCCAGCAGCCAAGGGGAGGGACGCACTGAAGCTTTCTTT.

This clonotype was observed many times. The chain carries TRBV20-1 and TRBJ1-1; a weak D match, TRBD1 (6 bases). Trimming took off 3 bases at V and 1 base at J, with 15 bases between the two ends. The CDR3 runs 15 residues. Per the germline V gene, CDR1 is DFQATT and CDR2 is SNEGSKA (reference sequence). The CDR3 sequence: CSASWGAEENTEAFF. DNA of the CDR3: TGCAGTGCTAGTTGGGGGGCGGAGGAGAACACTGAAGCTTTCTTT.

The chain couples TRBV9 to TRBJ1-3; no firm D call. This CDR3 contains 14 residues. Deletions cut 0 bases from V and 1 base from J, with 5 bases between. Germline CDR1 is SGDLS and CDR2 is YYNGEE. The CDR3: CASSVAVSGNTIYF. CDR3 in DNA: TGTGCCAGCAGCGTAGCAGTTTCTGGAAACACCATATATTTT.

This clonotype was observed a handful of times. J is TRBJ2-2 and V is TRBV29-1; TRBD2 matches 10 bases. V shed 4 bases and J 5 bases; nucleotides not matched to a gene: 7. This CDR3 has 15 residues. The V gene's germline CDR1 is SQVTM and CDR2 ANQGSEA. The CDR3 DNA sequence: TGCAGCGTTGTAAGCGGGGGGGCTAATACCGGGGAGCTGTTTTTT. Amino acid sequence: CSVVSGGANTGELFF.

In this sample, this clonotype turned up many times. The rearrangement uses TRBV7-9 and TRBJ2-2; TRBD1 might be the D (5 bases). Germline lookup yields CDR1 SEHNR and CDR2 FQNEAQ (reference sequence). The CDR3 contains 13 residues. V was clipped by 1 base and J by 5 bases, with 5 bases between them. Written as DNA, the CDR3 is TGTGCCAGCAGCTTAGGACAGACCGGGGAGCTGTTTTTT. This translates into CASSLGQTGELFF.

This chain uses TRBV20-1 with TRBJ2-7; D may match TRBD1 or TRBD2 (5 bases each). Trimming shortened V by 0 bases and J by 3 bases, and 18 bases separated the two germline ends. Germline CDR1 reads DFQATT; CDR2 reads SNEGSKA (reference sequence). The CDR3 totals 16 residues. The CDR3 spells CSARDGKAGTLYEQYF. The CDR3, as DNA: TGCAGTGCTAGAGACGGCAAGGCAGGGACCCTCTACGAGCAGTACTTC.

The V and J genes are TRBV12-5 and TRBJ1-2; tentative D call: TRBD1 (5 bases). The CDR3 runs 15 residues. Trimming removed 3 bases from V and 4 bases from J, with 15 bases in between. Germline V gene sequence: CDR1 LGHNT, CDR2 FRNRAP. The CDR3 reads CASGFPSAGTYGYTF. Written as DNA, the CDR3 is TGTGCTAGTGGTTTCCCATCGGCCGGGACCTATGGCTACACCTTC.

This chain uses TRBV29-1 with TRBJ2-3, with D possibly being TRBD2 (7 bases). Trimming removed 0 bases at V and 5 bases at J, with 21 bases between. Germline V lookup: CDR1 SQVTM, CDR2 ANQGSEA. This CDR3 is 17 amino acids long. The CDR3: CSVEEDVTGGGQDTQYF. CDR3 sequence (DNA): TGCAGCGTTGAAGAAGACGTTACGGGGGGCGGGCAAGATACGCAGTATTTT.